A selection of T cell receptor beta chains follows, all from one sample in a study of cytomegalovirus exposure and HLA in healthy donors. Assay used: immunoSEQ multiplex PCR; TCRdb lists only in-frame clones, some missing. The sample yields about 59,000 clones, over 70% seen once. Material for sequencing was PBMCs. These receptors came from a woman aged 40 to 50 in good health and CMV-seronegative. CDR3s include the opening cysteine and the closing phenylalanine or tryptophan. D genes are given only for firm matches. Only some rows state a clone size, as once, few, many or a class for expanded clones.

size	J	V	D	CDR3	DNA
.	TRBJ2-3	TRBV5-8	.	CASSLSLAGTDTQYF	TGTGCCAGCAGCTTGTCGCTAGCCGGTACAGATACGCAGTATTTT
.	TRBJ2-5	TRBV29-1	.	CSVQKGETQYF	TGCAGCGTCCAAAAGGGGGAGACCCAGTACTTC
few	TRBJ1-1	TRBV6-1	.	CAISEVRGEAFF	TGTGCCATCAGTGAAGTCAGGGGCGAAGCTTTCTTT
.	TRBJ2-3	TRBV29-1	TRBD1	CSVGQSLGTQYF	TGCAGCGTGGGACAGTCTTTAGGTACGCAGTATTTT
.	TRBJ1-5	TRBV5-6	.	CASSPGGSNQPQHF	TGTGCCAGCAGCCCGGGGGGTAGCAATCAGCCCCAGCATTTT
.	TRBJ2-7	TRBV9	TRBD2	CASSPRVAGGYEQYF	TGTGCCAGCAGCCCCCGGGTAGCGGGGGGCTACGAGCAGTACTTC
.	TRBJ1-5	TRBV2	.	CASSRRLFSNQPQHF	TGTGCCAGCAGTCGACGACTCTTTAGCAATCAGCCCCAGCATTTT
.	TRBJ2-5	TRBV5-1	TRBD1	CASSFRGQGTQETQYF	TGCGCCAGCAGCTTTAGGGGACAGGGGACCCAAGAGACCCAGTACTTC
.	TRBJ1-2	TRBV27	TRBD1	CASSFAPPRTGKVGYTF	TGTGCCAGCAGTTTTGCCCCCCCACGGACAGGGAAAGTAGGCTACACCTTC
few	TRBJ1-2	TRBV4-3	TRBD1	CASSQGGQGMEGYTF	TGCGCCAGCAGCCAGGGGGGACAGGGTATGGAAGGCTACACCTTC
few	TRBJ1-3	TRBV10-3	TRBD1	CATQGAENTIYF	TGTGCCACGCAGGGGGCTGAAAACACCATATATTTT
.	TRBJ1-5	TRBV2	TRBD1	CASSAPGQGLGQPQHF	TGTGCCAGCAGTGCCCCGGGACAGGGGTTAGGTCAGCCCCAGCATTTT
.	TRBJ2-1	TRBV11-1	.	CASSPRARNEQFF	TGTGCCAGCAGCCCGCGGGCGAGGAATGAGCAGTTCTTC
.	TRBJ1-1	TRBV19	TRBD1	CASSNTGTGIGGTEAFF	TGTGCCAGTAGCAATACCGGGACAGGGATTGGTGGCACTGAAGCTTTCTTT
.	TRBJ2-1	TRBV27	TRBD2	CASASGVSSYNEQFF	TGTGCCAGCGCGAGCGGGGTTAGCTCCTACAATGAGCAGTTCTTC
.	TRBJ2-5	TRBV6-5	.	CASSYSQAYLETQYF	TGTGCCAGCAGTTACTCCCAGGCCTATTTAGAGACCCAGTACTTC
.	TRBJ1-4	TRBV14	.	CASSQGAYEKLFF	TGTGCCAGCAGCCAGGGGGCTTATGAAAAACTGTTTTTT
.	TRBJ2-3	TRBV5-8	TRBD1	CASSLDRGLRTDTQYF	TGTGCCAGCAGCTTGGACAGGGGCCTAAGGACAGATACGCAGTATTTT
.	TRBJ1-1	TRBV18	.	CASSPQGREDTEAFF	TGTGCCAGCTCACCACAGGGGCGGGAGGACACTGAAGCTTTCTTT
.	TRBJ2-5	TRBV2	.	CASLREETQYF	TGTGCCAGCCTCAGGGAAGAGACCCAGTACTTC
.	TRBJ2-1	TRBV7-2	.	CASSLGLNEQFF	TGTGCCAGCAGCTTAGGTCTCAATGAGCAGTTCTTC
.	TRBJ2-7	TRBV7-6	TRBD1	CASSFLYRGRESYEQYF	TGTGCCAGCAGCTTCCTCTACAGGGGGCGCGAGTCCTACGAGCAGTACTTC
.	TRBJ1-5	TRBV5-4	TRBD1	CASSLVGYDRDGRNQPQHF	TGTGCCAGCAGCTTGGTGGGTTACGACAGGGACGGGCGCAATCAGCCCCAGCATTTT
.	TRBJ2-7	TRBV5-1	TRBD2	CARRGLAGRPVGFEQYF	TGCGCCAGAAGGGGACTAGCGGGAAGGCCTGTCGGCTTCGAGCAGTACTTC
once	TRBJ2-7	TRBV5-3	TRBD1	CARSLPGQESSYEQYF	TGTGCCAGAAGCCTACCGGGACAGGAGAGCTCCTACGAGCAGTACTTC
.	TRBJ1-4	TRBV27	.	CASSLAYSREKLFF	TGTGCCAGCAGTCTTGCGTACAGTAGGGAAAAACTGTTTTTT
.	TRBJ2-3	TRBV7-3	TRBD1	CASSPKSSGQDTQYF	TGTGCCAGCAGCCCGAAGAGCTCGGGACAGGATACGCAGTATTTT
once	TRBJ2-1	TRBV19	TRBD2	CASSIMASGSNEQFF	TGTGCCAGTAGTATAATGGCTAGCGGGAGCAATGAGCAGTTCTTC
.	TRBJ2-7	TRBV27	.	CASRPGGEGYEQYF	TGTGCCAGCCGGCCCGGCGGAGAAGGCTACGAGCAGTACTTC
.	TRBJ2-7	TRBV19	TRBD2	CASSTTGLATYEQYF	TGTGCCAGTAGTACAACGGGACTAGCGACCTACGAGCAGTACTTC
.	TRBJ2-2	TRBV2	.	CARKNGGGSYTGELFF	TGTGCCAGAAAAAACGGTGGGGGCTCGTATACCGGGGAGCTGTTTTTT
.	TRBJ1-1	TRBV9	TRBD1	CASSVGDSYTEAFF	TGTGCCAGCAGCGTAGGGGACAGCTACACTGAAGCTTTCTTT
few	TRBJ2-3	TRBV7-9	.	CASSSYTDTQYF	TGTGCCAGCAGCTCGTACACAGATACGCAGTATTTT
.	TRBJ2-7	TRBV7-9	TRBD2	CASSLGGTSGLSYEQYF	TGTGCCAGCAGCTTGGGGGGGACTAGCGGGCTCTCCTACGAGCAGTACTTC
.	TRBJ2-7	TRBV30	TRBD2	CAWSPGGPLHEQYF	TGTGCCTGGAGTCCGGGAGGGCCTCTACACGAGCAGTACTTC
few	TRBJ2-2	TRBV27	.	CASQRGTGELFF	TGTGCCAGTCAACGGGGGACCGGGGAGCTGTTTTTT
.	TRBJ2-3	TRBV5-1	TRBD1	CASTRQGGSTDTQYF	TGCGCCAGCACCCGACAGGGGGGGAGCACAGATACGCAGTATTTT
.	TRBJ1-4	TRBV7-9	.	CASSLWSLATNEKLFF	TGTGCCAGCAGCTTATGGAGCCTTGCAACTAATGAAAAACTGTTTTTT
.	TRBJ2-5	TRBV5-1	.	CASSLGRGKETQYF	TGCGCCAGCAGCTTGGGCAGGGGAAAAGAGACCCAGTACTTC
.	TRBJ2-2	TRBV18	TRBD2	CASSLTSGIDTGELFF	TGTGCCAGCTCACTGACTAGCGGGATCGATACTGGGGAGCTGTTTTTT
.	TRBJ2-2	TRBV6-6	TRBD2	CASSPGLAGELFF	TGTGCCAGCAGTCCGGGACTAGCCGGGGAGCTGTTTTTT
.	TRBJ2-1	TRBV4-1	TRBD2	CASSHLPGTSGNEQFF	TGCGCCAGCAGCCACCTACCAGGGACTAGTGGTAATGAGCAGTTCTTC
.	TRBJ2-1	TRBV30	TRBD2	CAWSVLASGFYNEQFF	TGTGCCTGGAGTGTACTCGCTAGCGGGTTCTACAATGAGCAGTTCTTC
.	TRBJ2-7	TRBV5-1	.	CASSLSQTTVSYEQYF	TGCGCCAGCAGCTTGTCCCAGACTACTGTGAGCTACGAGCAGTACTTC
.	TRBJ2-7	TRBV5-1	TRBD2	CASSNRLAGYYEQYF	TGCGCCAGCAGCAACCGACTAGCGGGATATTACGAGCAGTACTTC